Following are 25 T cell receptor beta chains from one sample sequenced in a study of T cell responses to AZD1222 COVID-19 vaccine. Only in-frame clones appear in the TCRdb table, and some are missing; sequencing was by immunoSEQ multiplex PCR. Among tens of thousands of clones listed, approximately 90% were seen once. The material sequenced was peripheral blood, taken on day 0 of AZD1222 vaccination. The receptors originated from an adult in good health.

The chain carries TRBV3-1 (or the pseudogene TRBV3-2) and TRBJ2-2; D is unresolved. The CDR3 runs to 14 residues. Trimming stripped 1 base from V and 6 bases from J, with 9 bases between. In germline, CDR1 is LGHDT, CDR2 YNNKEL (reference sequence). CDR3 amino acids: CASSQGYGSGELFF. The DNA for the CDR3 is TGTGCCAGCAGCCAAGGGTACGGGTCCGGGGAGCTGTTTTTT.

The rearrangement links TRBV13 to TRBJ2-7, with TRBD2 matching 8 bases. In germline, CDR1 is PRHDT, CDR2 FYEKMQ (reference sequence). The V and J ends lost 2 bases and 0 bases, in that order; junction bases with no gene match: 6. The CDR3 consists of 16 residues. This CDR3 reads CASSLTSGPSSYEQYF. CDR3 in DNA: TGTGCCAGCAGCTTAACTAGCGGACCGAGCTCCTACGAGCAGTACTTC.

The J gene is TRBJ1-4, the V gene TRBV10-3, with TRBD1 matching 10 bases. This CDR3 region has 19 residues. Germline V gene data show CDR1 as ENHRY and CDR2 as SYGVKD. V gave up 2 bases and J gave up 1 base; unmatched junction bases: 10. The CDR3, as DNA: TGTGCCATCAGTGAGCGGTGGGAGACAGGGGGCGGAACTAATGAAAAACTGTTTTTT. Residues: CAISERWETGGGTNEKLFF.

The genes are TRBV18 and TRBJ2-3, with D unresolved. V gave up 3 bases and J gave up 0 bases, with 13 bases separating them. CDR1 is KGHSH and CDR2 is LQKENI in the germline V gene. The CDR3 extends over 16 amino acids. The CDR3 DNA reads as TGTGCCAGCTCACCCGACCCGCTGGGGAGCACAGATACGCAGTATTTT. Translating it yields CASSPDPLGSTDTQYF. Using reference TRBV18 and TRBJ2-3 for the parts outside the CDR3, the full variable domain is NAGVMQNPRHLVRRRGQEARLRCSPMKGHSHVYWYRQLPEEGLKFMVYLQKENIIDESGMPKERFSAEFPKEGPSILRIQQVVRGDSAAYFCASSPDPLGSTDTQYFGPGTRLTVL.

The CDR3 here is CASSLVWTSGFGTYNEQFF. The CDR3 nucleotides read TGTGCCAGCAGCTTAGTATGGACTAGCGGATTCGGGACCTACAATGAGCAGTTCTTC. The chain carries TRBV13 and TRBJ2-1, with 10 bases fitting TRBD2. J was trimmed by 2 bases and V by 1 base; bases with no gene match: 11. CDR1 is PRHDT and CDR2 is FYEKMQ in the germline V gene (reference sequence). The CDR3 extends over 19 amino acids.

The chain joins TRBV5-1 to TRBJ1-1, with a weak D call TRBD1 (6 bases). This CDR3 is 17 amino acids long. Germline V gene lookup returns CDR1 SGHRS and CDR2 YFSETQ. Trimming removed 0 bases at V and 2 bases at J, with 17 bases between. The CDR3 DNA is TGCGCCAGCAGCTTGGAATGGACAGCCCTCAGAAACACTGAAGCTTTCTTT. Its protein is CASSLEWTALRNTEAFF.

CDR3 sequence reads: CASSFSITMNTEAFF. In DNA form, the CDR3 reads TGTGCCAGCAGTTTTTCCATCACCATGAACACTGAAGCTTTCTTT. The chain joins TRBV27 to TRBJ1-1; no firm D call. The V and J ends lost 3 bases and 0 bases respectively, with 11 bases between them. The CDR3 is made up of 15 amino acids. Germline lookup yields CDR1 MNHEY and CDR2 SMNVEV (reference sequence).

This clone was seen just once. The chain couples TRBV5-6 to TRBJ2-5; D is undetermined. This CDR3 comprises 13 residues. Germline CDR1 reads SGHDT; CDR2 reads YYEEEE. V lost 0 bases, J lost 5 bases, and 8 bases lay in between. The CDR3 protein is CASSLATLETQYF. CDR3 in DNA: TGTGCCAGCAGCTTGGCCACCCTTGAGACCCAGTACTTC.

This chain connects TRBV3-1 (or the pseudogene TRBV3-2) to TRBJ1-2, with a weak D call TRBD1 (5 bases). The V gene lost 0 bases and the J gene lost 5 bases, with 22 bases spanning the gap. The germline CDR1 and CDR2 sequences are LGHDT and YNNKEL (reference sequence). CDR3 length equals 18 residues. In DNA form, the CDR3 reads TGTGCCAGCAGCCAAGATCAGGCCAGCTGGGGGAAGGGGTATGGCTACACCTTC. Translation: CASSQDQASWGKGYGYTF.

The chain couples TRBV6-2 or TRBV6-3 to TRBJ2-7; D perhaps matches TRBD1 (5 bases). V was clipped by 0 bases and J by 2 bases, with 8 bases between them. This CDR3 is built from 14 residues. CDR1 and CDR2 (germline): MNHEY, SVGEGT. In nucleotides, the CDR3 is TGTGCCAGCAGTTACTCAGTCAGGGCCTACGAGCAGTACTTC. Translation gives CASSYSVRAYEQYF.

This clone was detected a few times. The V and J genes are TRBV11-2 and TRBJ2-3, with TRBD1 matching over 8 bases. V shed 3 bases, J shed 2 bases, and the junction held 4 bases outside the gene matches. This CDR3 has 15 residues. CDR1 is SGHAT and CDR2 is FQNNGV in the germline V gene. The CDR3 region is CASSLGQDLTDTQYF. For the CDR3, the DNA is TGTGCCAGCAGCTTGGGACAGGATCTCACAGATACGCAGTATTTT.

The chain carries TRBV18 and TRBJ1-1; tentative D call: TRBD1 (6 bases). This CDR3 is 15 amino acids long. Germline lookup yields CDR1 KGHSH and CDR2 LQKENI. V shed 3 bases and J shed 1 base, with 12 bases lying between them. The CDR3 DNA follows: TGTGCCAGCTCACCCCCGAAAGGGGGGAACACTGAAGCTTTCTTT. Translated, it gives CASSPPKGGNTEAFF.

This CDR3 is CASRRTRESSYNSPLHF. The CDR3 DNA sequence: TGTGCCAGCAGACGAACCAGAGAGAGCTCCTATAATTCACCCCTCCACTTT. V is TRBV6-6 and J is TRBJ1-6; D remains ambiguous. The CDR3 extends over 17 amino acids. CDR1 MNHNY and CDR2 SVGAGI come from the germline V gene (reference sequence). V was shortened by 6 bases and J by 0 bases, with 15 bases between the two germline ends.

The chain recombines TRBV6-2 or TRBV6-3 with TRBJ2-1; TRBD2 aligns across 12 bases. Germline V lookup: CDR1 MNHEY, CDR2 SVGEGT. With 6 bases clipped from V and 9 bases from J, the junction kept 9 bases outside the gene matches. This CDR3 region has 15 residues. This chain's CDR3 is CASRPGLAGRLEQFF. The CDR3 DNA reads TGTGCCAGCAGGCCTGGACTAGCGGGAAGGCTTGAGCAGTTCTTC.

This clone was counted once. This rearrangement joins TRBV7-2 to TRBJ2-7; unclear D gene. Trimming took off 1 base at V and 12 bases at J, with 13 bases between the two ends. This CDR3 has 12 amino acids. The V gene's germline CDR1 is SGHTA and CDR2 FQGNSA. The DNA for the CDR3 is TGTGCCAGCAGCTTAGAGGCAGGCCAGTGGTACTTC. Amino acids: CASSLEAGQWYF. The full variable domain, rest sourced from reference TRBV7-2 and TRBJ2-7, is GAGVSQSPSNKVTEKGKDVELRCDPISGHTALYWYRQSLGQGLEFLIYFQGNSAPDKSGLPSDRFSAERTGGSVSTLTIQRTQQEDSAVYLCASSLEAGQWYFGPGTRLTVT.

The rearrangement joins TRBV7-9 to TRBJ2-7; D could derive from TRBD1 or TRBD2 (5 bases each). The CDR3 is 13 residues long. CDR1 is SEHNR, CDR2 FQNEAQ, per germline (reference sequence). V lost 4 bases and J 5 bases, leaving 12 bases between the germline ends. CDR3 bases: TGTGCCAGCAGCTGGAACCAGGGAGACGAGCAGTACTTC. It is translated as CASSWNQGDEQYF.

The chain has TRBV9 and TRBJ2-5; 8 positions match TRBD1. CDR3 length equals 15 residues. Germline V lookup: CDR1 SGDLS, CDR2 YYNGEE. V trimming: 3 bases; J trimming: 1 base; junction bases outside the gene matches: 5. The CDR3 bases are TGTGCCAGCAGCGCTTCACAGGGGGTCCAAGAGACCCAGTACTTC. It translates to CASSASQGVQETQYF.

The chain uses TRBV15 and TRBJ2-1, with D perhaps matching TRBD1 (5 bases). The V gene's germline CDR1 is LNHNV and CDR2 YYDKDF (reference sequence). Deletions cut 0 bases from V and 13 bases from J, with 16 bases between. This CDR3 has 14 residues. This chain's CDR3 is CATSRDLGVQKQFF. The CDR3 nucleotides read TGTGCCACCAGCAGAGATCTAGGGGTACAGAAACAGTTCTTC.

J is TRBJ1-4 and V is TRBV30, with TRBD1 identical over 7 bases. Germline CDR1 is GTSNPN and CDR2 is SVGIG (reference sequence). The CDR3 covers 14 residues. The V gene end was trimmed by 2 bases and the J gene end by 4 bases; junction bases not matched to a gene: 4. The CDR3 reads CAWSPQGFNEKLFF. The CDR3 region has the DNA TGTGCCTGGAGTCCACAGGGGTTTAATGAAAAACTGTTTTTT.

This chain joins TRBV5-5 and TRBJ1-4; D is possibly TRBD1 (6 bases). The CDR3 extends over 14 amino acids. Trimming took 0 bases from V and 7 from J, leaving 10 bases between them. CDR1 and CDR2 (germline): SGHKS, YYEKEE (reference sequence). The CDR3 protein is CASSLGKGGEKLFF. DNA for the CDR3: TGTGCCAGCAGCTTGGGGAAAGGGGGTGAAAAACTGTTTTTT.

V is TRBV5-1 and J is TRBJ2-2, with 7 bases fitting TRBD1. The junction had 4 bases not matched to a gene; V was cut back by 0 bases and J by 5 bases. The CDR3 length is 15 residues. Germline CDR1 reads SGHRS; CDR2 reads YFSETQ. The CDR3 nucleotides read TGCGCCAGCAGCTTGGTAGGGACAGAGACCGGGGAGCTGTTTTTT. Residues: CASSLVGTETGELFF.

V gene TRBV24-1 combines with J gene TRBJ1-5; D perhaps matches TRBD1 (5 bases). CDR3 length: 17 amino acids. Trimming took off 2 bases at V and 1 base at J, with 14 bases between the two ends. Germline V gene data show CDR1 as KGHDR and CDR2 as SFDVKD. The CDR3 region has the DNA TGTGCCACCAGTGATTCTGGGGCAGGGAACAGCAATCAGCCCCAGCATTTT. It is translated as CATSDSGAGNSNQPQHF.

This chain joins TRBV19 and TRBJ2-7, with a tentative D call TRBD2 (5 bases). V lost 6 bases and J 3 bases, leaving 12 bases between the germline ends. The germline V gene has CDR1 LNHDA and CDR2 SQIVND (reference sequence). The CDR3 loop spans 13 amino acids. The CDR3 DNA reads TGTGCCAGTAGGCACGAGGGCAGCTACGAGCAGTACTTC. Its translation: CASRHEGSYEQYF.

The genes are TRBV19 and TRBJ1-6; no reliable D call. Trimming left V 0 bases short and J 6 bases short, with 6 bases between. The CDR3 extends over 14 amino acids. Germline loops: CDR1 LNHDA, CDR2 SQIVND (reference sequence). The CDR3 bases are TGTGCCAGTAGTATAGAGGTGTCTAATTCACCCCTCCACTTT. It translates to CASSIEVSNSPLHF.

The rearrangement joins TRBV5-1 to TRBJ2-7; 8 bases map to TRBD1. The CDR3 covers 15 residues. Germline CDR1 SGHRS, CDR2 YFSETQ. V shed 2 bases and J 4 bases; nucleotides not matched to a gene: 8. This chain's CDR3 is CASSLRQGRFYEQYF. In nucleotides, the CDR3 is TGCGCCAGCAGCTTACGACAGGGGAGATTTTACGAGCAGTACTTC.